A selection of T cell receptor beta chains follows, all from one sample in a study of cytomegalovirus exposure and HLA in healthy donors. Generated by immunoSEQ multiplex PCR, the TCRdb table keeps only in-frame clones and is missing some. Recorded for this sample: some 200,000 clones. Sequencing input: PBMCs. The receptors here all came from a young woman in good health and CMV-seropositive. CDR3s leave out the opening cysteine and the closing phenylalanine or tryptophan.

TRBV7-2,ASSLDGGRNNEQF
TRBV10-3,AISIDRGNSPLH
TRBV11-2,ASSPHMGTGVNTGELF
TRBV5-1,ASRDGGQVNTEAF
TRBV5-4,ASSPRWQGNTEAF
TRBV5-1,ASSPGDVFSLH
TRBV14,ASSQVSANYGYT
TRBV18,ASSPATGETGELF
TRBV2,ASSQSEAYEQY
TRBV4-1,ASSETLAGEREEQF
TRBV7-8,ASSFGYTGRSTGELF
TRBV5-4,ASRSPSTDTQY
TRBV19,ASSMSGEETQY
TRBV5-6,ASSVDRGLGNSNQPQH
TRBV11-2,ASSLSASGGDTQY
TRBV29-1,SVELDSEGYEQY
TRBV2,ASSVLAGGQETQY
TRBV4-1,ASSPSSGTYNEQF
TRBV5-1,ASSLESPINYGYT
TRBV9,ASSAGLAGATGELF
TRBV7-2,ASSLDVGLGTQY
TRBV7-2,ASSLAASGDYNEQF
TRBV14,ASSQAEWRNTEAF
TRBV30,AWSVLGTGEYGYT
TRBV10-3,AISESMAGSYEQY